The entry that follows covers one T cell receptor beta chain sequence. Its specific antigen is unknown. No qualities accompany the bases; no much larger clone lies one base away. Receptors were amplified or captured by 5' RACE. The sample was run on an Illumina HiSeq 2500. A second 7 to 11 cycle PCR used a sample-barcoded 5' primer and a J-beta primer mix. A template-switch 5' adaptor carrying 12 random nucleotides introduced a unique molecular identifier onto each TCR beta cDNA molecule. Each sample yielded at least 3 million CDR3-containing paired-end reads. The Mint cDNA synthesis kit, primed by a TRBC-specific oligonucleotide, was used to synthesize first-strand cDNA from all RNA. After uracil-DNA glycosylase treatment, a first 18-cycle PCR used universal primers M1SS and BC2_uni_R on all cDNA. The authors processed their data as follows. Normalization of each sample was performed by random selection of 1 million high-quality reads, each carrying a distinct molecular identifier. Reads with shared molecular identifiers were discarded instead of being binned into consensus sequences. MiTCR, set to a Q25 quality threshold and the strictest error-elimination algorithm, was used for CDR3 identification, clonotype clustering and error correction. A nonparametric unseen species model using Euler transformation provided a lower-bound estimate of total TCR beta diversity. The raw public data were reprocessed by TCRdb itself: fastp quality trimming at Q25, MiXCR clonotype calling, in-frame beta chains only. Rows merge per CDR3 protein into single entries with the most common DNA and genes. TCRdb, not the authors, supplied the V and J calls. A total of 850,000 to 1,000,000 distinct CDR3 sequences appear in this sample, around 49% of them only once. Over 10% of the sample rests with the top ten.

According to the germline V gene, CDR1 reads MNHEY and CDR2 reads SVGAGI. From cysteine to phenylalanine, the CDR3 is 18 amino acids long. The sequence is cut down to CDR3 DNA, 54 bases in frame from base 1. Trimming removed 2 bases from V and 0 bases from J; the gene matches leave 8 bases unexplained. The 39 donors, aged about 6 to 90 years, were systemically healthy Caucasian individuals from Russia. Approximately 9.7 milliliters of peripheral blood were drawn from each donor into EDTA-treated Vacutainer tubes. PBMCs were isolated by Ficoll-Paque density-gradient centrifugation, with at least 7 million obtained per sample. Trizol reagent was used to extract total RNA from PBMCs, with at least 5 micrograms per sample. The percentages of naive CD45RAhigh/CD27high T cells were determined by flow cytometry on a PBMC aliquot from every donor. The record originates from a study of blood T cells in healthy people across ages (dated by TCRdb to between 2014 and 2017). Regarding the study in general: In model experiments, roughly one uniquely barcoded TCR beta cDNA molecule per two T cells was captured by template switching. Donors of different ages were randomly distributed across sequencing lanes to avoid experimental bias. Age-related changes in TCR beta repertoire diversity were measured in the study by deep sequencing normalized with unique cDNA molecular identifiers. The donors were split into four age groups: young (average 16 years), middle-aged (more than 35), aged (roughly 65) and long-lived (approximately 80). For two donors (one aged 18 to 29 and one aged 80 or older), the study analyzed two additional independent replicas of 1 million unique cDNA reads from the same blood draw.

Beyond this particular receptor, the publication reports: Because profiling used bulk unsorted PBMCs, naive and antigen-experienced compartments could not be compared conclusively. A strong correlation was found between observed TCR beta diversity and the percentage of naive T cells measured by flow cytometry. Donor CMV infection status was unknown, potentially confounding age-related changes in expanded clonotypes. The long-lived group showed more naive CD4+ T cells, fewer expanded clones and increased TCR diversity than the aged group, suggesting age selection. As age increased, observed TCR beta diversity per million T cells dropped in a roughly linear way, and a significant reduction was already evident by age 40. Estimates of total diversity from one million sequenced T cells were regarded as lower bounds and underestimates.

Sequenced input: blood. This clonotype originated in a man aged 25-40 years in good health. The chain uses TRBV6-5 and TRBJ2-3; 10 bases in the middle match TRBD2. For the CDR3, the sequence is CASSYRITSGASTDTQYF. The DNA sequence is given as TGTGCCAGCAGTTACCGCATAACTAGCGGGGCGAGCACAGATACGCAGTATTTT.